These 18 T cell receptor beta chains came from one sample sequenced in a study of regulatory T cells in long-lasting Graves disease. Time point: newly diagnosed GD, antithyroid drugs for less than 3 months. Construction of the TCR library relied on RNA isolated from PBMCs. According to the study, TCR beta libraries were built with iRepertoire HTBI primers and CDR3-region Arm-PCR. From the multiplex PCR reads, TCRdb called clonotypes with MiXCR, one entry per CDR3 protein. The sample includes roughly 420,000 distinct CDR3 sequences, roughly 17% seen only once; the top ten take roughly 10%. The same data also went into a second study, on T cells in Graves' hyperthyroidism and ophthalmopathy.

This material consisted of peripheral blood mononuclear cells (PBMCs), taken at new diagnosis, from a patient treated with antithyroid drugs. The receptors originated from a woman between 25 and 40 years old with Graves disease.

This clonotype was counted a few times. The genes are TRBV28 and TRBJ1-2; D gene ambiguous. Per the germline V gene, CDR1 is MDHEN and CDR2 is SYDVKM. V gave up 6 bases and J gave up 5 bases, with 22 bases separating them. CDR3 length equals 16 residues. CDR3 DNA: TGTGCCAGCAGACTTGGTATAGGGTATGAACAATATGGCTACACCTTC. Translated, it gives CASRLGIGYEQYGYTF.

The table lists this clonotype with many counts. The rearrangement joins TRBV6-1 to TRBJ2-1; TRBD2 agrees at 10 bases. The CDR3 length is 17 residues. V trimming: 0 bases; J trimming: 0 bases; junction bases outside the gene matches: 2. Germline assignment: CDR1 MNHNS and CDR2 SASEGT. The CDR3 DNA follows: TGTGCCAGCAGTGAAGCGTCTAGCGGGAGCTCCTACAATGAGCAGTTCTTC. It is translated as CASSEASSGSSYNEQFF.

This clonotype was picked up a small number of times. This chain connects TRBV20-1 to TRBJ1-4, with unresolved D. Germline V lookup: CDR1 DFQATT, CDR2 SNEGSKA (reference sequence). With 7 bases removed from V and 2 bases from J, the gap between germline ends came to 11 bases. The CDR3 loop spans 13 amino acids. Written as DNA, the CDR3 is TGCAGTGGGGCGGTTGCGACTAATGAAAAACTGTTTTTT. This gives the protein CSGAVATNEKLFF.

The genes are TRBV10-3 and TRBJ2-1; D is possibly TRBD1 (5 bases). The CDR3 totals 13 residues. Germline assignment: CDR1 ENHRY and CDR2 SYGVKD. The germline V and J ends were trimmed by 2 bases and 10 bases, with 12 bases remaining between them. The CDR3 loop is CAISEGGADEQFF. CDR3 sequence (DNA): TGTGCCATCAGTGAGGGTGGGGCGGACGAGCAGTTCTTC.

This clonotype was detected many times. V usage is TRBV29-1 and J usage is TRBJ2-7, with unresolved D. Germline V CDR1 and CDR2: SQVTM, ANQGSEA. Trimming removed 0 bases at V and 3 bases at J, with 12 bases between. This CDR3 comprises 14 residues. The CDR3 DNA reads TGCAGCGTTGAAGACAGCAGCAAGGGCTACGAGCAGTACTTC. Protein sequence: CSVEDSSKGYEQYF.

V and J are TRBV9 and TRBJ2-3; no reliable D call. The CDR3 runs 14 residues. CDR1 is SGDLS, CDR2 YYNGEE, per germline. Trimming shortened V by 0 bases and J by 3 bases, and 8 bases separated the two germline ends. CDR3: CASSVGLTTDTQYF. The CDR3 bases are TGTGCCAGCAGCGTAGGGCTTACTACAGATACGCAGTATTTT.

CDR3 nucleotide sequence: TGTGCCAGCAGCAACACCACCGGGGAGCTGTTTTTT. It specifies CASSNTTGELFF. This chain uses TRBV7-9 with TRBJ2-2; no reliable D call. The CDR3 spans 12 residues. V was clipped by 5 bases and J by 4 bases, with 5 bases between them. Germline V gene sequence: CDR1 SEHNR, CDR2 FQNEAQ (reference sequence). Based on the CDR3 plus reference TRBV7-9 and TRBJ2-2, the full variable domain is DTGVSQNPRHKITKRGQNVTFRCDPISEHNRLYWYRQTLGQGPEFLTYFQNEAQLEKSRLLSDRFSAERPKGSFSTLEIQRTEQGDSAMYLCASSNTTGELFFGEGSRLTVL.

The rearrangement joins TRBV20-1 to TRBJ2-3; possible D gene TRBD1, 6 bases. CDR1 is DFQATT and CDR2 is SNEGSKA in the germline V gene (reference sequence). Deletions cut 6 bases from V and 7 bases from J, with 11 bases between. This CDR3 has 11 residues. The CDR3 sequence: CSALGGNTQYF. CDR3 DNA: TGCAGTGCCTTAGGGGGAAATACGCAGTATTTT.

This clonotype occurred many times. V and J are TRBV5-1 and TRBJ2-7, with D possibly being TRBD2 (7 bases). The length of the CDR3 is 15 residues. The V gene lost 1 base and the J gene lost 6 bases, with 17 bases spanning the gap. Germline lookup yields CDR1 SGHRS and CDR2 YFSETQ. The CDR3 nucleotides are TGCGCCAGCAGCTTGATTCCTCCCGGGGGGCTCGAGCAGTACTTC. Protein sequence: CASSLIPPGGLEQYF.

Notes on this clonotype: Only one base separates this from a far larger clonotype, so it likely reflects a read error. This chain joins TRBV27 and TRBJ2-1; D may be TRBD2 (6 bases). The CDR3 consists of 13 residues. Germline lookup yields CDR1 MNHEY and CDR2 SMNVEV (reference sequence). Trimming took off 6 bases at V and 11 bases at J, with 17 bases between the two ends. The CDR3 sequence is CASSSSLAYKQFF. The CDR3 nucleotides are TGTGCCAGCAGCTCTAGCCTAGCGTATAAGCAGTTCTTC.

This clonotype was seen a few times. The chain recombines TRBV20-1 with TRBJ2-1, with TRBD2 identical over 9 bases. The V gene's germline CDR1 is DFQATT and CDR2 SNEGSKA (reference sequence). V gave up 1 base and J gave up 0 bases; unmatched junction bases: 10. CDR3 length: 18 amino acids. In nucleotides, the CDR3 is TGCAGTGCTAGAGGGGGGTACAGCGGGAGGAGCTCCTACAATGAGCAGTTCTTC. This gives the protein CSARGGYSGRSSYNEQFF.

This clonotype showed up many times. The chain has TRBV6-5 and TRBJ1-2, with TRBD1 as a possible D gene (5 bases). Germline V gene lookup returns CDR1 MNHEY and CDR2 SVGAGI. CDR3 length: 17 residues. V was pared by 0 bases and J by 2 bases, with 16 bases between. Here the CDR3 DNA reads TGTGCCAGCAGTTACTCGGAGCCGGGACGAAGGAACTATGGCTACACCTTC. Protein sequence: CASSYSEPGRRNYGYTF.

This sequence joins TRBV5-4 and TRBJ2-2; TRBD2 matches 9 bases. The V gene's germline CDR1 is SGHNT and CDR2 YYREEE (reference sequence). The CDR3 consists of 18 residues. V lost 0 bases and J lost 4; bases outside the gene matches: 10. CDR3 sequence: CASSLGGSGSFPTGELFF. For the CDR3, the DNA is TGTGCCAGCAGCTTGGGTGGTAGCGGGAGCTTTCCCACCGGGGAGCTGTTTTTT.

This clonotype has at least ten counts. CDR3 protein: CASSPGGQVEKLFF. Written as DNA, the CDR3 is TGTGCCAGCTCACCCGGGGGCCAGGTCGAAAAACTGTTTTTT. This chain links TRBV18 with TRBJ1-4; D is perhaps TRBD1 (6 bases). Trimming took 3 bases from V and 8 from J, leaving 13 bases between them. The CDR3 loop spans 14 amino acids. The V gene's germline CDR1 is KGHSH and CDR2 LQKENI.

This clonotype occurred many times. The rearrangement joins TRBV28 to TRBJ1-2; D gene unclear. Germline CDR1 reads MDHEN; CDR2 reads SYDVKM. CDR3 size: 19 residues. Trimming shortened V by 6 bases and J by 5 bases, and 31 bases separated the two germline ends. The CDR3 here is CASSTSGRPVPLKLYGYTF. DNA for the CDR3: TGTGCCAGCAGCACCTCCGGGCGTCCCGTCCCTCTAAAATTATATGGCTACACCTTC.

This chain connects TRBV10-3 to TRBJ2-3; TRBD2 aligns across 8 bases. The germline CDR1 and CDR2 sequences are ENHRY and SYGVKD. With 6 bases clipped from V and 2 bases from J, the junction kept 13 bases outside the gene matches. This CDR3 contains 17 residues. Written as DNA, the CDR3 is TGTGCCATCAGAGTAGAGGGGGGCGGGAGGCCCACAGATACGCAGTATTTT. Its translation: CAIRVEGGGRPTDTQYF.

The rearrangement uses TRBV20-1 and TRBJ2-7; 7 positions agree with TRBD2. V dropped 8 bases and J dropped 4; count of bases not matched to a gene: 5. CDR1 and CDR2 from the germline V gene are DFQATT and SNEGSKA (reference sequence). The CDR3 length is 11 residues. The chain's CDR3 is CSLADIYEQYF. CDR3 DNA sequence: TGCAGTCTAGCGGATATTTACGAGCAGTACTTC.

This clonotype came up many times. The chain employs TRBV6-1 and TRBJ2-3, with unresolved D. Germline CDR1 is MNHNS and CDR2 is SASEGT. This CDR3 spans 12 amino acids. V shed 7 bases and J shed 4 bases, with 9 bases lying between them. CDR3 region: CASNFSPDTQYF. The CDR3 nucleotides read TGTGCCAGCAATTTCAGCCCAGATACGCAGTATTTT.